The present TCR beta chain was sequenced within a study of monozygotic twins with inflammatory bowel disease. General study results and limits: Clonotype sharing was lower in IBD patients than healthy twins, most markedly with disease activity.

Using the 5' RACE reads, TCRdb records one entry per CDR3 protein without DNA. The sample data list approximately 400,000 distinct CDR3 sequences. As concerns this clonotype: Its specificity is not known.

There are 16 residues in the CDR3. Germline loops: CDR1 SGHTA, CDR2 FQGNSA. Blood (less than 2.6 ml) was collected from every donor individually. Material: blood. This clonotype was obtained from a human donor with ulcerative colitis or Crohn's disease, or a healthy co-twin of an affected twin (not recorded which). The chain employs TRBV7-2 and TRBJ1-6; TCRdb proposes TRBD1, but this gene call is untestable without DNA. CDR3 amino acids: CASSEQGLSYNSPLHF.